Presented here are 21 T cell receptor beta chains from one specimen sequenced in a study of blood T cell repertoires in COVID-19 (TCRdb year 2020). Libraries were made using the immunoSEQ multiplex PCR assay. This immuneACCESS table, as held by TCRdb, lists in-frame sequences with V and J called but not all clones. Of the missing ones, under half trace to an unresolved V gene in checked studies; the others have no known cause. Counted in this sample were roughly 200,000 clones; more than 80% of them appeared once. In total, the top ten clones hold about 4% of the sample. What was sequenced was PBMCs or T cells enriched from blood (not recorded which). The receptors derive from a woman between 40 and 50 years old with acute COVID-19.

V is TRBV10-2 and J is TRBJ2-1; 9 nucleotides align to TRBD1. With V trimmed by 2 bases and J by 9 bases, 14 bases remained unmatched. The CDR3 runs 17 residues. Germline-derived CDR1 and CDR2 are WSHSY and SAAADI. CDR3 in DNA: TGCGCCAGCAGTGAGGCCCTACCGGGACAGGGACCCACTGAGCAGTTCTTC. This encodes CASSEALPGQGPTEQFF.

The chain couples TRBV19 to TRBJ1-2, with D unresolved. Trimming pared 2 bases from V and 1 base from J, leaving 5 bases between. The germline CDR1 and CDR2 sequences are LNHDA and SQIVND (reference sequence). CDR3 length: 13 amino acids. The CDR3, as DNA: TGTGCCAGTAGTATAACGGTTAACTATGGCTACACCTTC. Translation: CASSITVNYGYTF.

In this sample, this clone turned up once. The chain has TRBV6-5 and TRBJ1-1; 9 positions match TRBD1. V lost 0 bases and J lost 3; bases outside the gene matches: 5. Germline V lookup: CDR1 MNHEY, CDR2 SVGAGI. This CDR3 comprises 16 residues. CDR3 protein: CASSYSGTGLYTEAFF. The CDR3 DNA is TGTGCCAGCAGTTACTCCGGGACAGGGCTTTACACTGAAGCTTTCTTT.

The chain is built from TRBV5-8 and TRBJ1-1, with TRBD1 matching over 9 bases. The V segment lost 2 bases and the J segment 4 bases; nucleotides outside the gene matches: 12. Germline V gene lookup returns CDR1 SGHTS and CDR2 YDEGEE. The length of the CDR3 is 17 residues. CDR3 bases: TGTGCCAGCAGCTTTGACAGGGGGTTAATTAGAGGCACTGAAGCTTTCTTT. Its translation: CASSFDRGLIRGTEAFF.

V usage is TRBV25-1 and J usage is TRBJ1-2; D unclear. Germline V gene data show CDR1 as MGHDK and CDR2 as SYGVNS. Trimming cost V 4 bases and J 7 bases, with 10 bases left between them. The CDR3 loop spans 12 amino acids. CDR3 sequence: CASSVGGFGYTF. The CDR3 DNA reads as TGTGCCAGCAGTGTGGGCGGGTTTGGCTACACCTTC.

In this sample, this clone turned up once. The V call is TRBV24-1, the J call TRBJ1-2; 9 nucleotides match TRBD1. The germline CDR1 and CDR2 sequences are KGHDR and SFDVKD. Trimming at V came to 9 bases and at J to 7 bases, leaving 11 bases not matched to a gene. The CDR3 runs to 14 residues. The CDR3 region is CATHPGTGRSGYTF. CDR3 DNA: TGTGCCACCCATCCCGGGACAGGGAGATCTGGCTACACCTTC.

The CDR3 bases are TGTGCCAGCAGCTTTGGTACTTATGGCTACACCTTC. It codes for CASSFGTYGYTF. This sequence joins TRBV5-6 and TRBJ1-2; unclear D gene. Germline lookup yields CDR1 SGHDT and CDR2 YYEEEE. Trimming cost V 2 bases and J 5 bases, with 7 bases left between them. The CDR3 has 12 residues. Combining the CDR3 with reference TRBV5-6 and TRBJ1-2 gives the whole variable domain DAGVTQSPTHLIKTRGQQVTLRCSPKSGHDTVSWYQQALGQGPQFIFQYYEEEERQRGNFPDRFSGHQFPNYSSELNVNALLLGDSALYLCASSFGTYGYTFGSGTRLTVV.

This sequence joins TRBV11-2 and TRBJ2-7; TRBD2 matches 10 bases. Germline trimming cut 0 bases from V and 2 bases from J; bases unmatched to any gene: 1. Germline V gives CDR1 SGHAT, CDR2 FQNNGV. This CDR3 is 15 amino acids long. The CDR3 nucleotides read TGTGCCAGCAGCTTAGAGCTAGCGGGGGCCTACGAGCAGTACTTC. Its protein product is CASSLELAGAYEQYF.

The rearrangement joins TRBV7-3 to TRBJ2-1, with TRBD2 identical over 8 bases. This CDR3 has 15 amino acids. Germline CDR1 is SGHTA and CDR2 is FQGTGA. With V trimmed by 5 bases and J by 4 bases, 7 bases remained unmatched. DNA of the CDR3: TGTGCCAGCAGCGTTAGCGGGGATGCTTACAATGAGCAGTTCTTC. Protein sequence: CASSVSGDAYNEQFF.

In regard to this clone: The sample contains more than one DNA sequence encoding this CDR3. This chain uses TRBV15 with TRBJ1-1; D is perhaps TRBD1 (5 bases). The CDR3 has 14 residues. Germline CDR1 LNHNV, CDR2 YYDKDF (reference sequence). The germline V and J ends were trimmed by 5 bases and 0 bases, with 10 bases remaining between them. CDR3 in amino acids: CATSSDRVNTEAFF. CDR3 coding DNA: TGTGCCACCAGCTCCGACAGAGTGAACACTGAAGCTTTCTTT. The full variable domain, completed using reference TRBV15 and TRBJ1-1, is DAMVIQNPRYQVTQFGKPVTLSCSQTLNHNVMYWYQQKSSQAPKLLFHYYDKDFNNEADTPDNFQSRRPNTSFCFLDIRSPGLGDTAMYLCATSSDRVNTEAFFGQGTRLTVV.

J is TRBJ2-2 and V is TRBV6-7, with TRBD2 as a possible D gene (6 bases). TRBV6-7 is marked as an open reading frame, function uncertain. V lost 2 bases and J 5 bases, leaving 15 bases between the germline ends. This CDR3 comprises 16 residues. CDR3 in DNA: TGTGCCAGCAGTTACAGTAGGAGGGGAAATACCGGGGAGCTGTTTTTT. Translation gives CASSYSRRGNTGELFF.

The chain combines TRBV2 with TRBJ2-7; 10 nucleotides match TRBD2. CDR1 is SNHLY and CDR2 is FYNNEI in the germline V gene. The J segment lost 3 bases and the V segment lost 5 bases, leaving 4 bases of the junction unmatched. CDR3 length: 14 amino acids. Here the CDR3 DNA reads TGTGCCAGCAGTCGCAGCGGGGGGGACTACGAGCAGTACGTC. This gives the protein CASSRSGGDYEQYV.

This sequence joins TRBV6-5 and TRBJ1-5; D perhaps matches TRBD1 (6 bases). V shed 2 bases and J shed 3 bases, with 14 bases lying between them. Germline CDR1 and CDR2: MNHEY and SVGAGI. The CDR3 contains 16 residues. CDR3 residues: CASSYGDRGANQPQHF. In nucleotides, the CDR3 is TGTGCCAGCAGTTACGGGGACCGGGGGGCCAATCAGCCCCAGCATTTT.

The V call is TRBV10-3, the J call TRBJ1-1; D ambiguous. The V end lost 0 bases, the J end lost 8 bases, and 7 bases lay between the germline ends. The germline V gene encodes CDR1 ENHRY and CDR2 SYGVKD. The CDR3 is 12 residues long. The DNA for the CDR3 is TGTGCCATCAGTGAGTCGCGGGTCGAAGCTTTCTTT. Translating gives CAISESRVEAFF.

The V gene is TRBV14, the J gene TRBJ1-6; D is unresolved. Germline-derived CDR1 and CDR2 are SGHDN and FVKESK. The germline V and J ends were trimmed by 2 bases and 10 bases, with 15 bases remaining between them. The CDR3 consists of 15 residues. CDR3: CASSQSTGVSSPLHF. The CDR3 nucleotides are TGTGCCAGCAGCCAATCTACGGGTGTGAGCTCACCCCTCCACTTT.

The chain recombines TRBV7-8 with TRBJ2-1; maybe TRBD1 (7 bases). Germline CDR1 and CDR2: SGHVS and FQNEAQ. The germline V and J ends were trimmed by 5 bases and 0 bases, with 14 bases remaining between them. This CDR3 contains 16 residues. CDR3 sequence reads: CASSPGGKNSYNEQFF. As DNA, the CDR3 is TGTGCCAGCAGCCCAGGGGGGAAAAACTCCTACAATGAGCAGTTCTTC. The whole variable domain, filled in from reference TRBV7-8 and TRBJ2-1, reads GAGVSQSPRYKVAKRGQDVALRCDPISGHVSLFWYQQALGQGPEFLTYFQNEAQLDKSGLPSDRFFAERPEGSVSTLKIQRTQQEDSAVYLCASSPGGKNSYNEQFFGPGTRLTVL.

This chain connects TRBV11-2 to TRBJ1-1, with 7 bases lining up with TRBD1. CDR3 length equals 12 residues. CDR1 is SGHAT and CDR2 is FQNNGV in the germline V gene. The V segment lost 5 bases and the J segment 13 bases; nucleotides outside the gene matches: 10. As DNA, the CDR3 is TGTGCCAGCAGCCGTTCCGGGACAGTAGTTTTCTTT. Protein: CASSRSGTVVFF.

The genes are TRBV29-1 and TRBJ2-3; D gene unclear. CDR1 is SQVTM and CDR2 is ANQGSEA in the germline V gene. V gave up 4 bases and J gave up 8 bases, with 10 bases separating them. The CDR3 loop spans 11 amino acids. CDR3 nucleotide sequence: TGCAGCGTTGCAGAAGCCGGTACGCAGTATTTT. It is translated as CSVAEAGTQYF.

The V call is TRBV6-5, the J call TRBJ2-2; possibly TRBD1 for D (5 bases). The CDR3 length is 16 residues. Germline assignment: CDR1 MNHEY and CDR2 SVGAGI. Trimming pared 2 bases from V and 4 bases from J, leaving 14 bases between. The CDR3 DNA reads TGTGCCAGCAGTTACCCCCACCCTGACAGCACCGGGGAGCTGTTTTTT. Residues: CASSYPHPDSTGELFF.

The chain recombines TRBV23-1 with TRBJ1-4, with D possibly matching TRBD1 (5 bases). TRBV23-1 is designated an ORF whose function remains uncertain. The CDR3 length is 16 residues. Trimming left V 4 bases short and J 7 bases short, with 19 bases between. This CDR3 reads CASSLLKGFGGEKLFF. In DNA form, the CDR3 reads TGCGCCAGCAGTCTTCTCAAGGGGTTCGGCGGTGAAAAACTGTTTTTT.

The chain recombines TRBV9 with TRBJ1-1; 9 positions match TRBD1. The CDR3 covers 15 residues. From germline, CDR1 is SGDLS and CDR2 YYNGEE. With V trimmed by 4 bases and J by 2 bases, 6 bases remained unmatched. CDR3 DNA: TGTGCCAGCAGCCGATTGGACAGGGGAAACACTGAAGCTTTCTTT. It is translated as CASSRLDRGNTEAFF. The full variable domain, with the rest looked up from reference TRBV9 and TRBJ1-1, is DSGVTQTPKHLITATGQRVTLRCSPRSGDLSVYWYQQSLDQGLQFLIQYYNGEERAKGNILERFSAQQFPDLHSELNLSSLELGDSALYFCASSRLDRGNTEAFFGQGTRLTVV.